This T cell receptor beta chain came from a study of blood T cell repertoires in COVID-19. The germline gives CDR1 SGHVS, CDR2 FQNEAQ. This CDR3 contains 18 residues. Trimming stripped 5 bases from V and 2 bases from J, with 22 bases between. Here immunoSEQ multiplex PCR was the method, and the copy in TCRdb shows in-frame clones only, minus some. The table lists some 46,000 clones, 80% to 90% of them singletons. The clonotype was recovered from a man aged 50-59 years with acute or convalescent COVID-19. Material: peripheral blood. The chain recombines TRBV7-8 with TRBJ1-5, with a weak D call TRBD1 (6 bases). CDR3 protein: CASSGGGGHGPGNQPQHF. CDR3 in DNA: TGTGCCAGCAGCGGGGGCGGGGGCCACGGGCCAGGCAATCAGCCCCAGCATTTT. Combining the CDR3 with reference TRBV7-8 and TRBJ1-5 gives the whole variable domain GAGVSQSPRYKVAKRGQDVALRCDPISGHVSLFWYQQALGQGPEFLTYFQNEAQLDKSGLPSDRFFAERPEGSVSTLKIQRTQQEDSAVYLCASSGGGGHGPGNQPQHFGDGTRLSIL.